A selection of T cell receptor beta chains follows, all from one sample in a study of OX40 agonist ivuxolimab in advanced cancers. Profiling relied on immunoSEQ multiplex PCR, and the TCRdb table lists in-frame clones only, not all of them. The sample carries more than 85,000 clones, roughly 91% recorded once. Sample: CD4+ or CD8+ T cells sorted from blood, taken in a trial of the OX40 agonist ivuxolimab. These receptors all stem from an adult with an advanced solid tumor such as melanoma, head and neck, liver or kidney cancer. Both conserved end residues are part of each CDR3. D genes are given only for firm matches. Size values are once, few and many counts, or a class for expanded clones, and some rows have none.

v_gene: TRBV6-6; j_gene: TRBJ2-1; abundance: .; d_gene: .; CDR3aa: CASSSEGARSEQFF; CDR3nt: TGTGCCAGCAGCTCGGAGGGGGCGCGGAGTGAGCAGTTCTTC
v_gene: TRBV5-1; j_gene: TRBJ2-6; abundance: once; d_gene: .; CDR3aa: CASSLARAGANVLTF; CDR3nt: TGCGCCAGCAGCCTCGCCAGGGCTGGGGCCAACGTCCTGACTTTC
v_gene: TRBV19; j_gene: TRBJ2-4; abundance: once; d_gene: .; CDR3aa: CASSIDGPAKNIQYF; CDR3nt: TGTGCCAGTAGTATAGACGGGCCCGCCAAAAACATTCAGTACTTC
v_gene: TRBV14; j_gene: TRBJ2-1; abundance: few; d_gene: .; CDR3aa: CASSHRRDYNEQFF; CDR3nt: TGTGCCAGCAGCCACCGAAGGGACTACAATGAGCAGTTCTTC
v_gene: TRBV7-9; j_gene: TRBJ2-7; abundance: .; d_gene: .; CDR3aa: CASSLNRAKQYF; CDR3nt: TGTGCCAGCAGCTTAAACAGGGCAAAGCAGTACTTC
v_gene: TRBV19; j_gene: TRBJ2-1; abundance: .; d_gene: .; CDR3aa: CASSQTAGGVSNEQFF; CDR3nt: TGTGCCAGTAGTCAGACAGCCGGCGGGGTATCCAATGAGCAGTTCTTC
v_gene: TRBV19; j_gene: TRBJ2-3; abundance: .; d_gene: TRBD2; CDR3aa: CASSKTGTNTDTQYF; CDR3nt: TGTGCCAGTAGTAAGACGGGGACTAACACAGATACGCAGTATTTT
v_gene: TRBV2; j_gene: TRBJ1-6; abundance: once; d_gene: .; CDR3aa: CASSERQVDNSPLHF; CDR3nt: TGTGCCAGCAGTGAACGACAGGTGGATAATTCACCCCTCCACTTT
v_gene: TRBV7-3; j_gene: TRBJ2-1; abundance: .; d_gene: .; CDR3aa: CASSLTSGQYNEQFF; CDR3nt: TGTGCCAGCAGCTTAACCAGCGGGCAGTACAATGAGCAGTTCTTC
v_gene: TRBV6-1; j_gene: TRBJ2-1; abundance: .; d_gene: .; CDR3aa: CASSEQVMGYNEQFF; CDR3nt: TGTGCCAGCAGTGAACAGGTTATGGGGTACAATGAGCAGTTCTTC
v_gene: TRBV5-1; j_gene: TRBJ2-1; abundance: .; d_gene: TRBD2; CDR3aa: CASSGGTSSNSYNEQFF; CDR3nt: TGCGCCAGCAGCGGGGGGACTAGTTCCAACTCCTACAATGAGCAGTTCTTC
v_gene: TRBV5-1; j_gene: TRBJ2-5; abundance: .; d_gene: TRBD2; CDR3aa: CASKLAGQETQYF; CDR3nt: TGCGCCAGCAAACTAGCGGGCCAAGAGACCCAGTACTTC
v_gene: TRBV7-8; j_gene: TRBJ2-7; abundance: once; d_gene: TRBD1; CDR3aa: CASSLAEGTGRYEQYF; CDR3nt: TGTGCCAGCAGCTTAGCGGAAGGGACAGGTCGATACGAGCAGTACTTC
v_gene: TRBV11-3; j_gene: TRBJ2-2; abundance: .; d_gene: .; CDR3aa: CASAQGTNTGELFF; CDR3nt: TGTGCCAGCGCCCAGGGGACGAACACCGGGGAGCTGTTTTTT
v_gene: TRBV28; j_gene: TRBJ2-1; abundance: .; d_gene: .; CDR3aa: CASSISTLRNEQFF; CDR3nt: TGTGCCAGCAGTATTTCTACGCTTCGGAATGAGCAGTTCTTC
v_gene: TRBV7-2; j_gene: TRBJ2-3; abundance: once; d_gene: .; CDR3aa: CASSLGDSTDTQYF; CDR3nt: TGTGCCAGCAGCTTGGGGGATAGCACAGATACGCAGTATTTT
v_gene: TRBV7-2; j_gene: TRBJ2-7; abundance: .; d_gene: .; CDR3aa: CASSLASGGLYEQYF; CDR3nt: TGTGCCAGCAGCTTAGCGTCAGGAGGGTTGTACGAGCAGTACTTC
v_gene: TRBV4-1; j_gene: TRBJ2-3; abundance: .; d_gene: TRBD2; CDR3aa: CASSQKRGFTDTQYF; CDR3nt: TGCGCCAGCAGCCAGAAGCGGGGTTTCACAGATACGCAGTATTTT
v_gene: TRBV7-8; j_gene: TRBJ2-7; abundance: .; d_gene: TRBD2; CDR3aa: CASSGTSESTYEQYF; CDR3nt: TGTGCCAGCAGCGGGACTAGCGAGAGTACCTACGAGCAGTACTTC
v_gene: TRBV30; j_gene: TRBJ2-7; abundance: .; d_gene: .; CDR3aa: CAWSVLGGEQYF; CDR3nt: TGTGCCTGGAGTGTACTAGGGGGCGAGCAGTACTTC
v_gene: TRBV7-2; j_gene: TRBJ2-1; abundance: .; d_gene: TRBD2; CDR3aa: CASSIAGFGQFF; CDR3nt: TGTGCCAGCAGCATAGCGGGCTTTGGGCAGTTCTTC
v_gene: TRBV29-1; j_gene: TRBJ2-1; abundance: .; d_gene: TRBD2; CDR3aa: CSVDLGGGLAGGWNEQFF; CDR3nt: TGCAGCGTTGACCTTGGGGGGGGACTAGCGGGAGGTTGGAATGAGCAGTTCTTC
v_gene: TRBV6-5; j_gene: TRBJ2-5; abundance: .; d_gene: .; CDR3aa: CASSSPLTAKETQYF; CDR3nt: TGTGCCAGCAGCTCCCCACTGACAGCGAAAGAGACCCAGTACTTC
v_gene: TRBV27; j_gene: TRBJ2-7; abundance: .; d_gene: .; CDR3aa: CASSLISKEDATAYEQYF; CDR3nt: TGTGCCAGCAGTTTAATCTCAAAGGAGGACGCGACAGCCTACGAGCAGTACTTC
v_gene: TRBV28; j_gene: TRBJ2-3; abundance: .; d_gene: .; CDR3aa: CASASVTDTQYF; CDR3nt: TGTGCCAGTGCTAGCGTCACAGATACGCAGTATTTT
v_gene: TRBV4-3; j_gene: TRBJ2-1; abundance: .; d_gene: TRBD1; CDR3aa: CASSQDRTGVNEQFF; CDR3nt: TGCGCCAGCAGCCAAGATAGGACAGGGGTTAATGAGCAGTTCTTC
v_gene: TRBV7-2; j_gene: TRBJ2-2; abundance: .; d_gene: TRBD2; CDR3aa: CASSYRLAVNTGELFF; CDR3nt: TGTGCCAGCAGCTACAGACTAGCGGTGAACACCGGGGAGCTGTTTTTT
v_gene: TRBV19; j_gene: TRBJ1-4; abundance: .; d_gene: TRBD1; CDR3aa: CASRRRQGVDNEKLFF; CDR3nt: TGTGCCAGTAGGAGACGACAGGGAGTCGATAATGAAAAACTGTTTTTT